Ten or more counts support the clone carrying this T cell receptor (beta chain). Its antigen is as yet unknown. One junction end does not reproduce the germline sequence, and a read error may be involved. As part of library construction, unique molecular identifiers were attached to individual cDNA molecules. TCRdb analysed the 5' RACE reads with MiXCR anew, one entry per CDR3 protein. The repertoire includes some 81,000 distinct CDR3 sequences, around 8.7% of them detected once, and about 4.6% sits in the top ten. This record belongs to a study of early T cells in non-severe SARS-CoV-2 infection. Across the study: Unsorted whole blood bulk RNA was sequenced, with unpaired chains.

The CDR3 covers 13 residues. CDR1 and CDR2 (germline): MDHEN, SYDVKM. Study-level points and caveats: Comparison of clonotypes with VDJdb favored anti-spike CD8 responses while missing private and CD4 specificities.

The specimen was whole blood. The chain is built from TRBV28 and TRBJ2-7; D assignment may be TRBD1 or TRBD2 (5 bases each). The clonotype comes from an adult who was a healthcare worker with PCR-confirmed SARS-CoV-2 infection or an uninfected control (not recorded which). CDR3 nucleotide sequence: TGTGCCAGCAGTTTACAACAGGATCCTTGGACTTGCTTC. Its translation is CASSLQQDPWTCF.